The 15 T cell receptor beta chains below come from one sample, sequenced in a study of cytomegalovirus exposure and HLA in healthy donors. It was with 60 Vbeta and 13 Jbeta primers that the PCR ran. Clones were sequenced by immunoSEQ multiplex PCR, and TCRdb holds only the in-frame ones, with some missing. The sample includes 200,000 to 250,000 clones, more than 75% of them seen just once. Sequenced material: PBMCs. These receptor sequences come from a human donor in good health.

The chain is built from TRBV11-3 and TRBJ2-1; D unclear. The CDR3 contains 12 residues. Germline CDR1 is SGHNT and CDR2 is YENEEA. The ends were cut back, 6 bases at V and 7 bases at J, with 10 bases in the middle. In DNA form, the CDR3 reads TGTGCCAGCAGTCCAGGCAGGAATGAGCAGTTCTTC. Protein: CASSPGRNEQFF.

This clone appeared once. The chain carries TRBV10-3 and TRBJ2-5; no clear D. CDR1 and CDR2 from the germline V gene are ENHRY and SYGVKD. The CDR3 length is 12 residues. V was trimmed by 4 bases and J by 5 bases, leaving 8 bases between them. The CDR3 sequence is CAISGLGETQYF. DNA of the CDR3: TGTGCCATCAGTGGGCTCGGGGAGACCCAGTACTTC.

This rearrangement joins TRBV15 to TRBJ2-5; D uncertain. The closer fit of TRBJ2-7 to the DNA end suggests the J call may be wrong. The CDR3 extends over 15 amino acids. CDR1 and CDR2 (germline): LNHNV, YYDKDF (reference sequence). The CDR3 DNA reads TGTGCCACCAGCAGCGACAACCGTCCCTCCTACGAGCAGTACTTC. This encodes CATSSDNRPSYEQYF.

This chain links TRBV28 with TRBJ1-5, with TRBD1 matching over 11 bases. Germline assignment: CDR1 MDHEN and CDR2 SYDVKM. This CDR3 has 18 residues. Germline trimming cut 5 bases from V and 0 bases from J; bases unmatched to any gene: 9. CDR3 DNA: TGTGCCAGCAGTCCCGGGACAGGGGGTTTTGGTAGCAATCAGCCCCAGCATTTT. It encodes CASSPGTGGFGSNQPQHF.

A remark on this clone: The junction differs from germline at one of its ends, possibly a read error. The CDR3 DNA sequence: TGTTCCAGCAGCTTTCGGCGGTACGAGCAGTACTTC. It encodes CSSSFRRYEQYF. V gene TRBV7-9 combines with J gene TRBJ2-7, with unresolved D. The CDR3 totals 12 residues. From germline, CDR1 is SEHNR and CDR2 FQNEAQ (reference sequence). The full variable domain, its missing parts supplied by reference TRBV7-9 and TRBJ2-7, is DTGVSQNPRHKITKRGQNVTFRCDPISEHNRLYWYRQTLGQGPEFLTYFQNEAQLEKSRLLSDRFSAERPKGSFSTLEIQRTEQGDSAMYLCSSSFRRYEQYFGPGTRLTVT.

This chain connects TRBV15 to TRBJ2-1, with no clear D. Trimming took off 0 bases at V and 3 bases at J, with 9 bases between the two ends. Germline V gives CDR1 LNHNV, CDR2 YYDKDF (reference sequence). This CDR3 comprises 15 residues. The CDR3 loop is CATSRDNLDYNEQFF. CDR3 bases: TGTGCCACCAGCAGAGATAATCTAGACTACAATGAGCAGTTCTTC.

The CDR3 protein is CASSSQGDDQPQHF. The CDR3 DNA follows: TGTGCCAGCAGCTCACAGGGGGACGATCAGCCCCAGCATTTT. This chain connects TRBV7-9 to TRBJ1-5; TRBD1 agrees at 8 bases. J was trimmed by 5 bases and V by 4 bases; bases with no gene match: 4. CDR3 size: 14 residues. Germline CDR1 SEHNR, CDR2 FQNEAQ (reference sequence).

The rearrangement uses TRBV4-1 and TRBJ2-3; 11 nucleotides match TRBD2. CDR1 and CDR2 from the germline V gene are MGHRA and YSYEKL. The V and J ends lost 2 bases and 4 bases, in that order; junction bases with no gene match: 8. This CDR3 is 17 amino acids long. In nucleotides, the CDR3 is TGCGCCAGCAGCCAATTACTAGCGGGAGTGAGTTCAGATACGCAGTATTTT. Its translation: CASSQLLAGVSSDTQYF.

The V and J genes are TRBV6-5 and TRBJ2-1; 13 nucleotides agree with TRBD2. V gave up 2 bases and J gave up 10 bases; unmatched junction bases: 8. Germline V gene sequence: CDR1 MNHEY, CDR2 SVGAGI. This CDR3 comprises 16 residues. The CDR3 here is CASSYAGTSGNREQFF. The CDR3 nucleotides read TGTGCCAGCAGTTACGCCGGGACTAGCGGGAACCGGGAGCAGTTCTTC.

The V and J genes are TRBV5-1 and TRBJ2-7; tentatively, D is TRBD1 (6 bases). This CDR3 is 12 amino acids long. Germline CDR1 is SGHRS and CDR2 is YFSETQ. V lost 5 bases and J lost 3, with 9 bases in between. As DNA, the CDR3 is TGCGCCAGCAGTACAGGGATCTACGAGCAGTACTTC. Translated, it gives CASSTGIYEQYF.

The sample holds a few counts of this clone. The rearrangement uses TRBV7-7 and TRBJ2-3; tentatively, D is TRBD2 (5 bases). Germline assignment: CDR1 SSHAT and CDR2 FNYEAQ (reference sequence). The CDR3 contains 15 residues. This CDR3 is CAIPPQRNYTDTQYF. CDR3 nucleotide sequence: TGTGCTATCCCCCCCCAGCGGAATTACACAGATACGCAGTATTTT.

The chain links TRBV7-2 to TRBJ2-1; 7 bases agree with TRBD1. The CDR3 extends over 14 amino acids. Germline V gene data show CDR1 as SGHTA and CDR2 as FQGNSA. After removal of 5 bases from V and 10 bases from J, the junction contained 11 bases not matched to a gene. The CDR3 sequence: CASSLEGASGEQFF. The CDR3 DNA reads TGTGCCAGCAGCCTAGAGGGGGCCTCCGGGGAGCAGTTCTTC.

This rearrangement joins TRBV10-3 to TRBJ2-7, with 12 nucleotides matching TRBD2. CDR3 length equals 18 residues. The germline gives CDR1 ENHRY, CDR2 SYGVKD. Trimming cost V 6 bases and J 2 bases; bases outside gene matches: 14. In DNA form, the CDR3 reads TGTGCCATCAGCCCGGGACTAGCGGGTATTGGGAGGACCTACGAGCAGTACTTC. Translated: CAISPGLAGIGRTYEQYF.

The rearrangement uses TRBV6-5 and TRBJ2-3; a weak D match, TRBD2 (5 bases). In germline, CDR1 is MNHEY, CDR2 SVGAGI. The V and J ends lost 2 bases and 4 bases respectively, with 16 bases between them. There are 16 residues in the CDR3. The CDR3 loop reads CASSYAGPQRSDTQYF. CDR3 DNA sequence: TGTGCCAGCAGTTACGCGGGCCCGCAACGGTCAGATACGCAGTATTTT.

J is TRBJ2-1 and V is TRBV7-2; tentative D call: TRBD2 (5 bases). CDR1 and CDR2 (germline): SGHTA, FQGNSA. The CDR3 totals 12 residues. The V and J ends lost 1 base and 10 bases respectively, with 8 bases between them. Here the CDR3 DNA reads TGTGCCAGCAGCTTAGTAAAGCGGGAGCAGTTCTTC. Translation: CASSLVKREQFF.